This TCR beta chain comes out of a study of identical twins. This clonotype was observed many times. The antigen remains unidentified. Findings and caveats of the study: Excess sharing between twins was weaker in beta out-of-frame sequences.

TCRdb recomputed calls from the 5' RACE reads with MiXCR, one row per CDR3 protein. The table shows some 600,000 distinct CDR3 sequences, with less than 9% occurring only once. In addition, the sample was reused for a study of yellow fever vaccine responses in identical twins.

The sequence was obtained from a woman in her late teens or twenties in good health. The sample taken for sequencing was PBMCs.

CDR3 bases: TGTGCCAGCAGTGGAGGCAGGGGCGCCTACAATGAGCAGTTCTTC. This translates into CASSGGRGAYNEQFF. The rearrangement links TRBV2 to TRBJ2-1; D may be TRBD1 (6 bases). V was pared by 4 bases and J by 2 bases, with 12 bases between. This CDR3 has 15 amino acids. Per germline, CDR1 SNHLY and CDR2 FYNNEI.